This TCR beta chain was sequenced in a study of shared clonotypes between healthy human individuals. The data were produced by immunoSEQ multiplex PCR, yet TCRdb's version contains in-frame clones alone and is incomplete. This table holds about 2.1 million clones, 93% found once. This clone was recorded once. Its antigen is not identified. The germline gives CDR1 MNHEY, CDR2 SMNVEV (reference sequence). V lost 4 bases and J 1 base, leaving 13 bases between the germline ends. CDR3 length: 15 amino acids. Regarding the study as a whole: Naive CD4 clonotype sharing across several donors was around 5%.

CD8 cells classed as naive were CD45RO-negative and positively selected for CCR7, excluding terminally differentiated effector memory CD45RA+ cells. The V gene is TRBV27, the J gene TRBJ1-2, with D uncertain. Material: naive CD8+ T cells from PBMCs. The TCR comes from a man in his late teens or twenties in good health. Some clones in this sample may be carry-over from other donors' samples. In DNA, the CDR3 is TGTGCCAGCAGTTCCCAGTCACAGTTTAACTATGGCTACACCTTC. The encoded protein is CASSSQSQFNYGYTF.